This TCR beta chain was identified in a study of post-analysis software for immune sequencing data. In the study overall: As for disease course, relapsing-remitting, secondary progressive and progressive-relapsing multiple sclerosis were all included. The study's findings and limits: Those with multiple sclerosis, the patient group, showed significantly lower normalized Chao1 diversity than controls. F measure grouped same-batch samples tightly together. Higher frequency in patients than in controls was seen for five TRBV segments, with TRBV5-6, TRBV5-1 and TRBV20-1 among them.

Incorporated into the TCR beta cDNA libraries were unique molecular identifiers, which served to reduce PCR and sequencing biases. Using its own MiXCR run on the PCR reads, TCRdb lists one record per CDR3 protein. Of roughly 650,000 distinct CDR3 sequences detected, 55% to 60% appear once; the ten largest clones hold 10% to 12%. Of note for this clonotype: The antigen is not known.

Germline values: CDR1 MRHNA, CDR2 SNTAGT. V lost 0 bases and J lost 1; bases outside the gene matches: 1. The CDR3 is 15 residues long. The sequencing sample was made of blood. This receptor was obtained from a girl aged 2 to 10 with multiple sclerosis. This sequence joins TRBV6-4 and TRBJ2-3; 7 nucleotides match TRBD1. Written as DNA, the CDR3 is TGTGCCAGCAGTGACTCCGGGACAGGCACAGATACGCAGTATTTT. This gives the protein CASSDSGTGTDTQYF.